The source of this T cell receptor (beta chain) is a study of shared clonotypes between healthy human individuals. Study summary: Every donor yielded three CD4 naive, three CD4 memory, two CD8 naive and one CD8 memory plate.

Sorted-subset replicate PCRs used roughly 210 ng of genomic DNA. This amount corresponded to 30,000 to 35,000 T cell genomes. TCRdb's copy holds only in-frame clones and misses some; the assay was immunoSEQ multiplex PCR. This table holds over a million clones, approximately 97% found once. V was pared by 8 bases and J by 2 bases, with 4 bases of the junction left unmatched. There are 15 residues in the CDR3. Germline V gene sequence: CDR1 SGHRS, CDR2 YFSETQ. There were no recent acute infections or vaccinations among the donors, who were healthy HIV-negative adults. Note on this clone: Its antigen is not identified.

Study outcomes and limitations: Estimated richness was generally greater in naive than memory subsets.

Sequenced material: naive CD4+ T cells sorted from blood. Subset meaning: CD45RA+ positively selected. The rearrangement uses TRBV5-1 and TRBJ2-3, with 14 bases that match TRBD2. The origin of this receptor is a man aged 25 to 45 in good health. CDR3 sequence (DNA): TGCGCCAGTCGACTAGCGGGAGGGCTCACAGATACGCAGTATTTT. Protein product: CASRLAGGLTDTQYF.